The 16 T cell receptor beta chains given below trace back to one sample, sequenced in a study of cytomegalovirus exposure and HLA in healthy donors. Both 60 Vbeta primers and 13 Jbeta primers went into the PCR. The method was immunoSEQ multiplex PCR; TCRdb's version includes in-frame clones alone and lacks a portion of them. Of 150,000 to 200,000 clones listed, around 80% are singletons. Source material: PBMCs. Receptors originate from a woman aged 45 to 65 in good health and CMV-seronegative.

The sample holds a few counts of this clone. The V call is TRBV5-5, the J call TRBJ2-7, with 9 nucleotides matching TRBD2. The germline V gene encodes CDR1 SGHKS and CDR2 YYEKEE (reference sequence). The CDR3 covers 18 residues. The junction had 10 bases not matched to a gene; V was cut back by 0 bases and J by 0 bases. The CDR3 nucleotides are TGTGCCAGCAGCTTGGGTTTGAGCGGGGGGCGAATCTCCTACGAGCAGTACTTC. It codes for CASSLGLSGGRISYEQYF.

In its sample, this clone was seen once. The chain recombines TRBV21-1 with TRBJ1-1; TRBD1, the D gene given by the table, was not confirmed from the DNA. TRBV21-1 corresponds to a pseudogene. The CDR3 totals 16 residues. The DNA of the CDR3 is TGTGCCAGCAGCCTGCTGTCAGACAGGGACCCCACTGAAGCTTTCTTT. Amino acids: CASSLLSDRDPTEAFF.

The rearrangement links TRBV2 to TRBJ2-5; 7 bases map to TRBD2. This CDR3 comprises 12 residues. The germline V gene has CDR1 SNHLY and CDR2 FYNNEI. The J segment lost 9 bases and the V segment lost 5 bases, leaving 6 bases of the junction unmatched. CDR3 sequence reads: CASSSGILAQYF. The CDR3 region has the DNA TGTGCCAGCAGTAGCGGGATTCTCGCCCAGTACTTC.

CDR3 protein: CASSSGLAGIQETQYF. Written as DNA, the CDR3 is TGTGCCAGCAGCTCGGGACTAGCGGGGATCCAAGAGACCCAGTACTTC. The chain uses TRBV7-9 and TRBJ2-5; 13 bases fit TRBD2. Trimming took 4 bases from V and 1 from J; bases not matched to a gene: 3. The CDR3 has 16 amino acids. Germline V lookup: CDR1 SEHNR, CDR2 FQNEAQ (reference sequence).

The chain employs TRBV6-5 and TRBJ2-7, with TRBD1 identical over 9 bases. J was trimmed by 7 bases and V by 7 bases; bases with no gene match: 8. CDR1 is MNHEY, CDR2 SVGAGI, per germline. The CDR3 extends over 13 amino acids. CDR3 protein: CASTTGQGGEQYF. The CDR3 DNA reads as TGTGCCAGCACCACGGGACAGGGAGGGGAGCAGTACTTC.

This rearrangement joins TRBV9 to TRBJ1-2; TRBD1 aligns across 7 bases. V was pared by 0 bases and J by 8 bases, with 7 bases of the junction left unmatched. This CDR3 spans 14 amino acids. The germline CDR1 and CDR2 sequences are SGDLS and YYNGEE. The CDR3 DNA is TGTGCCAGCAGCGTAGGACAGGGCGGAGGGGGCTACACCTTC. Translation gives CASSVGQGGGGYTF.

The V and J genes are TRBV2 and TRBJ2-1; 12 nucleotides align to TRBD2. The CDR3 spans 15 residues. Germline V CDR1 and CDR2: SNHLY, FYNNEI. V lost 8 bases to trimming and J lost 5 bases; unmatched junction nucleotides: 7. CDR3 region: CASSGTSGLNNEQFF. In DNA, the CDR3 is TGTGCCAGCTCCGGGACTAGCGGGCTCAACAATGAGCAGTTCTTC.

The chain recombines TRBV7-2 with TRBJ2-3, with D perhaps matching TRBD1 (6 bases). The CDR3 runs to 15 residues. Looked up from germline, CDR1 is SGHTA and CDR2 is FQGNSA. V was cut by 4 bases and J by 3 bases, with 14 bases left in between. The chain's CDR3 is CASSSGTSLTDTQYF. CDR3 bases: TGTGCCAGCAGCTCCGGGACATCCTTGACAGATACGCAGTATTTT.

This chain connects TRBV7-9 to TRBJ2-3, with 12 bases matching TRBD2. This CDR3 comprises 17 residues. From germline, CDR1 is SEHNR and CDR2 FQNEAQ (reference sequence). V trimming: 5 bases; J trimming: 2 bases; junction bases outside the gene matches: 8. DNA of the CDR3: TGTGCCAGCAGCATCTCTCTAGCGGGGGGGCCCACAGATACGCAGTATTTT. As protein: CASSISLAGGPTDTQYF.

This clone has just a few counts. The chain is built from TRBV4-3 and TRBJ1-4, with TRBD1 matching over 9 bases. In germline, CDR1 is LGHNA, CDR2 YSLEER. Losses at the gene ends were 0 bases for V and 10 bases for J; bases not matched to a gene: 9. The CDR3 extends over 16 amino acids. CDR3 nucleotides: TGCGCCAGCAGCCAAGAGGGACAGGGATATTCGGTAAAACTGTTTTTT. This sequence encodes CASSQEGQGYSVKLFF.

The rearrangement links TRBV7-8 to TRBJ2-5; D gene unclear. CDR3 length: 13 amino acids. Germline CDR1 and CDR2: SGHVS and FQNEAQ. Trimming left V 1 base short and J 5 bases short, with 8 bases between. DNA for the CDR3: TGTGCCAGCAGCTTAGGATTTGGCGAGACCCAGTACTTC. Translated, it gives CASSLGFGETQYF.

The chain employs TRBV7-9 and TRBJ1-5, with 7 positions matching TRBD1. CDR1 is SEHNR, CDR2 FQNEAQ, per germline (reference sequence). The CDR3 consists of 15 residues. J gave up 4 bases and V 5 bases, and 8 bases lay outside the gene matches. CDR3 coding DNA: TGTGCCAGCAGCCTCGACGGGACAGCTAATCAGCCCCAGCATTTT. It codes for CASSLDGTANQPQHF.

V gene TRBV29-1 combines with J gene TRBJ1-1; maybe TRBD1 (6 bases). In germline, CDR1 is SQVTM, CDR2 ANQGSEA. The CDR3 spans 14 residues. V was shortened by 6 bases and J by 0 bases, with 14 bases between the two germline ends. CDR3 sequence reads: CSVASNRVNTEAFF. The CDR3 coding sequence is TGCAGCGTAGCGTCCAACAGGGTGAACACTGAAGCTTTCTTT.

This chain connects TRBV4-3 to TRBJ1-1, with 8 bases fitting TRBD1. With V trimmed by 0 bases and J by 5 bases, 11 bases remained unmatched. Germline assignment: CDR1 LGHNA and CDR2 YSLEER. This CDR3 contains 17 residues. As DNA, the CDR3 is TGCGCCAGCAGCCAAGAGGCAGGGGGCGCATCGGGAACTGAAGCTTTCTTT. The encoded protein is CASSQEAGGASGTEAFF.

The gene calls are TRBV6-5 and TRBJ1-3, with TRBD1 identical over 7 bases. This CDR3 contains 15 residues. Germline V lookup: CDR1 MNHEY, CDR2 SVGAGI. J was trimmed by 0 bases and V by 5 bases; bases with no gene match: 4. CDR3 amino acids: CASSPDRASGNTIYF. The CDR3 DNA reads TGTGCCAGCAGTCCCGACAGGGCCTCTGGAAACACCATATATTTT.

V usage is TRBV14 and J usage is TRBJ2-1, with unresolved D. Looked up from germline, CDR1 is SGHDN and CDR2 is FVKESK. The CDR3 runs 16 residues. The V end was cut by 5 bases, the J end by 2 bases, with 16 bases between. This CDR3 reads CASSSLAQNPYNEQFF. DNA for the CDR3: TGTGCCAGCAGCTCATTAGCCCAAAATCCCTACAATGAGCAGTTCTTC.